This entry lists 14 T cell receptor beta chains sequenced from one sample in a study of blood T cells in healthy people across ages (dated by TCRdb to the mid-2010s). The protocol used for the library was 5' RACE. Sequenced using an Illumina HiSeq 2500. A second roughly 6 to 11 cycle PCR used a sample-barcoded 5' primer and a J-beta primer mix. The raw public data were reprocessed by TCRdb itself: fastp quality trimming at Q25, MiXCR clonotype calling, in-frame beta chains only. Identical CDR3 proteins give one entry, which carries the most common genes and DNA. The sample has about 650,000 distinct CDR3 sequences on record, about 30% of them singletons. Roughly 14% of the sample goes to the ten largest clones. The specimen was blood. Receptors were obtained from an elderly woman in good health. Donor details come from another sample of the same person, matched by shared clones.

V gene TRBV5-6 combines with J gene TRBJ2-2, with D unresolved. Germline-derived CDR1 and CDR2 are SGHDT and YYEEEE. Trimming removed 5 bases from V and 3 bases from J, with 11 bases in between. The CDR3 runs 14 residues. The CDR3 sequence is CASSWGRDTGELFF. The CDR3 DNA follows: TGTGCCAGCAGTTGGGGAAGGGACACCGGGGAGCTGTTTTTT.

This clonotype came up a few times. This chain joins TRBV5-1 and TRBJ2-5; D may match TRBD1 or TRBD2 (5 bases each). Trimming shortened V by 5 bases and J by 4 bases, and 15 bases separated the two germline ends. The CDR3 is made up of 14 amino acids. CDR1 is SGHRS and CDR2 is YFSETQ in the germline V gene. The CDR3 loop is CASSSRDGVETQYF. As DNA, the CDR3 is TGCGCCAGCAGTAGCAGGGACGGGGTAGAGACCCAGTACTTC.

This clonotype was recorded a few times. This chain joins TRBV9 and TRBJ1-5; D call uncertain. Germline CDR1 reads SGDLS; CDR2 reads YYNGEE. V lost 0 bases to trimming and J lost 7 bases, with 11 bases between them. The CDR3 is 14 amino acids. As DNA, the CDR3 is TGTGCCAGCAGCGTAGACGCATTGGGCCAGCCCCAGCATTTT. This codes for CASSVDALGQPQHF.

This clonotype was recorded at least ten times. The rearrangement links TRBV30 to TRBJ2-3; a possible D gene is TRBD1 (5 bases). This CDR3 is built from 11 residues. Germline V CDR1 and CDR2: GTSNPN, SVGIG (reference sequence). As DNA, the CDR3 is TGTGGACTCGTTAAGGGGGATACGCAGTATTTT. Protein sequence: CGLVKGDTQYF.

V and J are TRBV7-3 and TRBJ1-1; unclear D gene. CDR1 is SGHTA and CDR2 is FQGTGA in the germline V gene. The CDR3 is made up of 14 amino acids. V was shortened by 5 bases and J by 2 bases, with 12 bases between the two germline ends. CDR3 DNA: TGTGCCAGCAGCACGACCGGGCCCAACACTGAAGCTTTCTTT. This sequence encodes CASSTTGPNTEAFF. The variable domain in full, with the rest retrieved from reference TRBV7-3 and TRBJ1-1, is GAGVSQTPSNKVTEKGKYVELRCDPISGHTALYWYRQSLGQGPEFLIYFQGTGAADDSGLPNDRFFAVRPEGSVSTLKIQRTERGDSAVYLCASSTTGPNTEAFFGQGTRLTVV.

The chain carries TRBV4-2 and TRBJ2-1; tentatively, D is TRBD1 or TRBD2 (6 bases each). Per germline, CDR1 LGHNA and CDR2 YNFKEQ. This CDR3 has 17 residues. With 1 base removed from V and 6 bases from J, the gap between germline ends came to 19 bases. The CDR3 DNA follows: TGTGCCAGCAGCCAAGGTGGGGGAGGAGTCAGGGGCAATGAGCAGTTCTTC. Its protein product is CASSQGGGGVRGNEQFF.

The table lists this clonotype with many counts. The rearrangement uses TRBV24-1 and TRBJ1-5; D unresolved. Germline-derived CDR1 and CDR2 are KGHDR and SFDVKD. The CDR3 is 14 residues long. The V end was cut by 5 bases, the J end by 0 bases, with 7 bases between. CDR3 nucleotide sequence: TGTGCCACCAGTGCGGAATATAGCAATCAGCCCCAGCATTTT. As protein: CATSAEYSNQPQHF.

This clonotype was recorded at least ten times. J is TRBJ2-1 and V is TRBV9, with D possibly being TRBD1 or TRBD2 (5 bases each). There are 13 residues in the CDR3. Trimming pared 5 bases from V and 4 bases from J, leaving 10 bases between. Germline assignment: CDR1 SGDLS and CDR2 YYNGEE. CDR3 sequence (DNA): TGTGCCAGCAGGGGGGAGTCTTACAATGAGCAGTTCTTC. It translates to CASRGESYNEQFF.

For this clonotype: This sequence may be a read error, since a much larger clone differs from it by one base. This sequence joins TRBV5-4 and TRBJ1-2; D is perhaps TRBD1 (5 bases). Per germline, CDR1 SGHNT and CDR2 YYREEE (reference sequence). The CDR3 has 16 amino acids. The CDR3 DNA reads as TGTGCCAGCAGCTTACCCCGGGACGGGGATAATCATGGCCACACCTTC. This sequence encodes CASSLPRDGDNHGHTF.

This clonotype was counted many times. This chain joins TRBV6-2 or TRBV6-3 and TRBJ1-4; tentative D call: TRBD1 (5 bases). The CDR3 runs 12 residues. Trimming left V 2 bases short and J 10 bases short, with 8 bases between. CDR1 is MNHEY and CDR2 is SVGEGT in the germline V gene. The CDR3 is CASSYRGGKLFF. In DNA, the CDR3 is TGTGCCAGCAGTTACCGGGGCGGAAAACTGTTTTTT.

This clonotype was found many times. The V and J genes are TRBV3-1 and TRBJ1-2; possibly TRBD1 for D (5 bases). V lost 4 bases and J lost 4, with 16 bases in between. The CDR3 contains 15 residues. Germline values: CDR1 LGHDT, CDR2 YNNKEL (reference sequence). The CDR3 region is CASSRGQARGYGYTF. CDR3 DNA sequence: TGTGCCAGCAGCCGCGGACAAGCCAGAGGCTATGGCTACACCTTC.

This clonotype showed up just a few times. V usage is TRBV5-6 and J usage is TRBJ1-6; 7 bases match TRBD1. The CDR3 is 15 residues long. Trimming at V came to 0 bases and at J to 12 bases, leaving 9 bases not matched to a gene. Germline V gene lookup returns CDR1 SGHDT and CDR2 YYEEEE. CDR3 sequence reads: CASSLGWDSALPLHF. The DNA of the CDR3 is TGTGCCAGCAGCTTGGGGTGGGACAGTGCGTTACCCCTCCACTTT. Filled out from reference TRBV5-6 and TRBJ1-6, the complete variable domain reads DAGVTQSPTHLIKTRGQQVTLRCSPKSGHDTVSWYQQALGQGPQFIFQYYEEEERQRGNFPDRFSGHQFPNYSSELNVNALLLGDSALYLCASSLGWDSALPLHFGNGTRLTVT.

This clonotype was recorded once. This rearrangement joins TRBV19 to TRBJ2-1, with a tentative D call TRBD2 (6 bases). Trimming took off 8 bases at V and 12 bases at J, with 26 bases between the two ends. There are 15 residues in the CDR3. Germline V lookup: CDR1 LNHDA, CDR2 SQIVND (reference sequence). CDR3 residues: CASGRDGGGWSTQFF. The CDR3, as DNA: TGTGCCAGTGGCCGGGACGGAGGAGGGTGGTCAACGCAGTTCTTC.

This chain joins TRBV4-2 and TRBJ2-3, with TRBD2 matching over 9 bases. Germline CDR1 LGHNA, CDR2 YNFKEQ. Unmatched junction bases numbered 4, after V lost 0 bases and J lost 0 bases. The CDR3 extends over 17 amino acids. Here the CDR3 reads CASSQDSSGESTDTQYF. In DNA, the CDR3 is TGTGCCAGCAGCCAAGATTCTAGCGGGGAGAGCACAGATACGCAGTATTTT.